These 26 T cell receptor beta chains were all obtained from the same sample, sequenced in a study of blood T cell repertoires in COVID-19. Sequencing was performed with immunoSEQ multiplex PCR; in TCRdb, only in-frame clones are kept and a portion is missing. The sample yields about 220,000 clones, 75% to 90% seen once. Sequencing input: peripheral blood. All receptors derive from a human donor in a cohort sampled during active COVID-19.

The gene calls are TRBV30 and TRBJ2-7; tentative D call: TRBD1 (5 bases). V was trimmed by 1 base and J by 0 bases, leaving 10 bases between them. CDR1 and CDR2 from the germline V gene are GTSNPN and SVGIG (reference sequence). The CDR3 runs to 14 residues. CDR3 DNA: TGTGCCTGGAGTGCTCGACAGAGCTCCTACGAGCAGTACTTC. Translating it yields CAWSARQSSYEQYF.

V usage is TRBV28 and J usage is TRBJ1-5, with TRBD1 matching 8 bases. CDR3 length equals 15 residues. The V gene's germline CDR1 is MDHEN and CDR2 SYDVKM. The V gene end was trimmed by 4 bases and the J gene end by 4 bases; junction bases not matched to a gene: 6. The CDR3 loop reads CASSSGQAGNQPQHF. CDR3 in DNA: TGTGCCAGCAGTTCGGGACAGGCTGGGAATCAGCCCCAGCATTTT.

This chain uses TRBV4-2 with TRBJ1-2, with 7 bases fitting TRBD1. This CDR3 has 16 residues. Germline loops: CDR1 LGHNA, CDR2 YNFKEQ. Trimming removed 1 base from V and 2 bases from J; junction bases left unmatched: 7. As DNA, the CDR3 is TGTGCCAGCAGCCAAGGAGGACAGGCCCAGAACTATGGCTACACCTTC. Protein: CASSQGGQAQNYGYTF.

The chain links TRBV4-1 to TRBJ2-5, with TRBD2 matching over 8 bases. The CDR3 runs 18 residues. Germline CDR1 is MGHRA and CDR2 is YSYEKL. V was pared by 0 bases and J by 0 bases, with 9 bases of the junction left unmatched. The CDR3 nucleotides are TGCGCCAGCAGCCAAGATTTTCCCGGGAGGGCCTACCAAGAGACCCAGTACTTC. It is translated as CASSQDFPGRAYQETQYF.

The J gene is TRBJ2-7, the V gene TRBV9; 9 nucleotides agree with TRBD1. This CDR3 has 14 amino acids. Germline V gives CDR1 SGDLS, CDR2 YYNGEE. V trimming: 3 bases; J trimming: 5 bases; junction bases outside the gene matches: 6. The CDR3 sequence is CASSAGQGRHEQYF. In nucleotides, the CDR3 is TGTGCCAGCAGCGCGGGACAGGGAAGGCACGAGCAGTACTTC.

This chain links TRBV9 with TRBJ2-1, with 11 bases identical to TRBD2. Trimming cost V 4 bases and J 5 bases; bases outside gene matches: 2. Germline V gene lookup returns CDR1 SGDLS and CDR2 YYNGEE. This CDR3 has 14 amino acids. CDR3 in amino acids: CASSTSGSHNEQFF. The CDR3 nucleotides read TGTGCCAGCAGCACTAGCGGGAGCCACAATGAGCAGTTCTTC. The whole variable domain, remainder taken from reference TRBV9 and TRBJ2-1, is DSGVTQTPKHLITATGQRVTLRCSPRSGDLSVYWYQQSLDQGLQFLIQYYNGEERAKGNILERFSAQQFPDLHSELNLSSLELGDSALYFCASSTSGSHNEQFFGPGTRLTVL.

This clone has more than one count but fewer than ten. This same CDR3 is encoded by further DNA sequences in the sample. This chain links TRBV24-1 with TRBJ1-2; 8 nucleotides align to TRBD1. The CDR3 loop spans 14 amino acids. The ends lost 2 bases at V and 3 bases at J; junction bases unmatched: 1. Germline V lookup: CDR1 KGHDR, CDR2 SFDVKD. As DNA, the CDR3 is TGTGCCACCAGTGATTCGACAGGGGACTATGGCTACACCTTC. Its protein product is CATSDSTGDYGYTF.

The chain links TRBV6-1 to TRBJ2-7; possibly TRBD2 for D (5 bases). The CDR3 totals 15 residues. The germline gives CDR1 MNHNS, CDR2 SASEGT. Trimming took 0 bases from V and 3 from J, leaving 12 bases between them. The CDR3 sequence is CASSEAELENYEQYF. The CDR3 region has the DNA TGTGCCAGCAGTGAAGCTGAACTAGAAAACTACGAGCAGTACTTC.

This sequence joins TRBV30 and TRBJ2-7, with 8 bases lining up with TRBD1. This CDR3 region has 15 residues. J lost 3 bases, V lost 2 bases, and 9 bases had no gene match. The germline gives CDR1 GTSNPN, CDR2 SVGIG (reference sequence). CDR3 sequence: CAWSPLLTGVYEQYF. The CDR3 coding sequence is TGTGCCTGGAGTCCACTCTTGACAGGGGTCTACGAGCAGTACTTC.

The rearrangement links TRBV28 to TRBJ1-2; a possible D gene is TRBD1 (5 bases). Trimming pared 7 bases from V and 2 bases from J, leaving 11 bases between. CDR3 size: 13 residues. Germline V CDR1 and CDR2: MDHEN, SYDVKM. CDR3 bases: TGTGCCAGCACGGGGGGTCGGAACTATGGCTACACCTTC. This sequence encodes CASTGGRNYGYTF.

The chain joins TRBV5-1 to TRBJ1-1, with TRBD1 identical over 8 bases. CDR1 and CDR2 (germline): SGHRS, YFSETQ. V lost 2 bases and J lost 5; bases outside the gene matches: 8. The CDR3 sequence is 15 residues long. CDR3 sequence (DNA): TGCGCCAGCAGCTTACAGGGGGGATTAAATACTGAAGCTTTCTTT. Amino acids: CASSLQGGLNTEAFF.

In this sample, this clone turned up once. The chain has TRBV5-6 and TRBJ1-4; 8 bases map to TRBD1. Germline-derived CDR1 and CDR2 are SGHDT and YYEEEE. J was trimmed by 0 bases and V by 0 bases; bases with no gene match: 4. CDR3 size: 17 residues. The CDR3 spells CASSLVQGAATNEKLFF. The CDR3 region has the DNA TGTGCCAGCAGCTTGGTTCAGGGGGCAGCAACTAATGAAAAACTGTTTTTT.

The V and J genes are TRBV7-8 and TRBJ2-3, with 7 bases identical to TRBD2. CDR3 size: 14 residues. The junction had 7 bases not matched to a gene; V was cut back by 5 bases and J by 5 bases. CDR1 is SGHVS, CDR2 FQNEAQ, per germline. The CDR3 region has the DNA TGTGCCAGCAGCCCTCCGGGGGGAGTAGATACGCAGTATTTT. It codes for CASSPPGGVDTQYF.

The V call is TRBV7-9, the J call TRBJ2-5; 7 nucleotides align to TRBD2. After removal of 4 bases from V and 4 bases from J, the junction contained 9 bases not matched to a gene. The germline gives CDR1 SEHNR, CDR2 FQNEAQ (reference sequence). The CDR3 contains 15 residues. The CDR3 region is CASSSPRGLAETQYF. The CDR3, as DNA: TGTGCCAGCAGCTCTCCGCGGGGGTTAGCAGAGACCCAGTACTTC.

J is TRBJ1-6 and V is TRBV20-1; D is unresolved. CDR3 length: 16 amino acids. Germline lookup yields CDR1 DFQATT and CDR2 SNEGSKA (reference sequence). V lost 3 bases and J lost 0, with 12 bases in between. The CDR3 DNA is TGCAGTGCTAGTCCCCTAGGGAGCTCCTATAATTCACCCCTCCACTTT. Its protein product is CSASPLGSSYNSPLHF.

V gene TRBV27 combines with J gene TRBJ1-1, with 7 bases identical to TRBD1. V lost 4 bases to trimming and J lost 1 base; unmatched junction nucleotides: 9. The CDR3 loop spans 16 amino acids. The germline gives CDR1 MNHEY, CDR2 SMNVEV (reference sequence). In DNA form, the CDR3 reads TGTGCCAGCAGTTGGAGGGGGCCGGTAGAGAACACTGAAGCTTTCTTT. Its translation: CASSWRGPVENTEAFF.

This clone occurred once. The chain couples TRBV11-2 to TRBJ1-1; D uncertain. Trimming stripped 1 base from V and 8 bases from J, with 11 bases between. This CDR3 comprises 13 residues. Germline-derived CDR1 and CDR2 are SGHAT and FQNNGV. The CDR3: CASSLGAVSEAFF. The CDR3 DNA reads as TGTGCCAGCAGCTTAGGGGCAGTCTCCGAAGCTTTCTTT.

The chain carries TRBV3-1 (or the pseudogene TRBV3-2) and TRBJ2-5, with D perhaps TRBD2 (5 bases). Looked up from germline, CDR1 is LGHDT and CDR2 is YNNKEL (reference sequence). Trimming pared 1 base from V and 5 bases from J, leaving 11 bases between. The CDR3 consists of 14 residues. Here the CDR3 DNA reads TGTGCCAGCAGCCAAGTGGGGAGTTGGGAGACCCAGTACTTC. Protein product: CASSQVGSWETQYF.

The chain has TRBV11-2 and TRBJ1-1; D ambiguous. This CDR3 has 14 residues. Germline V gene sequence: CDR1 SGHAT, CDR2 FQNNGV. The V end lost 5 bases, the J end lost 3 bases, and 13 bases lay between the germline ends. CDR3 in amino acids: CASSPIGGDTEAFF. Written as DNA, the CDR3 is TGTGCCAGCAGCCCTATCGGAGGTGACACTGAAGCTTTCTTT.

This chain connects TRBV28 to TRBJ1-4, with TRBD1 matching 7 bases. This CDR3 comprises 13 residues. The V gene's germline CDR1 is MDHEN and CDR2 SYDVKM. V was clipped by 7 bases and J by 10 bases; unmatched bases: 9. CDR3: CASIGDRALKLFF. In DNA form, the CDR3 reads TGTGCCAGCATAGGTGACAGGGCATTAAAACTGTTTTTT.

CDR3: CASKDGQGGEKLFF. In DNA, the CDR3 is TGTGCCTCAAAAGACGGGCAGGGAGGAGAAAAACTGTTTTTT. The chain recombines TRBV19 with TRBJ1-4, with D perhaps matching TRBD1 (5 bases). The V gene lost 11 bases and the J gene lost 8 bases, with 21 bases spanning the gap. In germline, CDR1 is LNHDA, CDR2 SQIVND (reference sequence). The CDR3 is 14 amino acids.

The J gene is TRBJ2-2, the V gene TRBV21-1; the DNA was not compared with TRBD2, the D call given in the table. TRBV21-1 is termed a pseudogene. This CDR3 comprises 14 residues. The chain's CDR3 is CASPDGSATGELFF. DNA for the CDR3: TGTGCCAGCCCGGACGGGAGCGCCACCGGGGAGCTGTTTTTT.

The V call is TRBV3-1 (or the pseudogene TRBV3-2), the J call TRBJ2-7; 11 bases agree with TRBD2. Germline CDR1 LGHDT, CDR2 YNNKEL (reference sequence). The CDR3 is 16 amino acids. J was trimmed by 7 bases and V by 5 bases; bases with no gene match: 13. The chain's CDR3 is CASSLLAGGVVGEQYF. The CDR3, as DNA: TGTGCCAGCAGCTTATTAGCGGGAGGGGTGGTGGGGGAGCAGTACTTC.

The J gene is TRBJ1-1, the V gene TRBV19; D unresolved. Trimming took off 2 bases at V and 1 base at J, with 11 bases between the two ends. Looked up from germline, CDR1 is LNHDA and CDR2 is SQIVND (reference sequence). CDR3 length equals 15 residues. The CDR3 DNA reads TGTGCCAGTAGTATATTGGTGAGAAGGAACACTGAAGCTTTCTTT. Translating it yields CASSILVRRNTEAFF.

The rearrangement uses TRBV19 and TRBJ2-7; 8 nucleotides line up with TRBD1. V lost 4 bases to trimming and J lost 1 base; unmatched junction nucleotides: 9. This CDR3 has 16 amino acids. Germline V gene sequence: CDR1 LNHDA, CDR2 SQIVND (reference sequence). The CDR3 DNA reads TGTGCCAGTAGTACCCGACGGACAGGGTTATCCTACGAGCAGTACTTC. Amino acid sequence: CASSTRRTGLSYEQYF.

CDR3 loop: CAITGGAYNEQFF. Here the CDR3 DNA reads TGTGCCATCACGGGAGGGGCCTACAATGAGCAGTTCTTC. V gene TRBV10-3 combines with J gene TRBJ2-1, with 8 nucleotides matching TRBD2. CDR1 is ENHRY and CDR2 is SYGVKD in the germline V gene. The CDR3 totals 13 residues. J gave up 2 bases and V 7 bases, and 1 base lay outside the gene matches.